One T cell receptor (beta chain) is described in this entry. Repertoires were generated with immunoSEQ multiplex PCR, while TCRdb's copy carries only in-frame clones and drops some. The sample yields approximately 160,000 clones, about 90% seen once. This sample is drawn from a study of cytomegalovirus exposure and HLA in healthy donors. This CDR3 is built from 17 residues. The source is a young woman in good health and CMV-seropositive. The specimen sequenced was PBMCs. The chain has TRBV21-1 and TRBJ1-5. TRBV21-1 is noted as a pseudogene. CDR3: CASSSPGGAASNQPQHF. The CDR3 DNA follows: TGTGCCAGCAGCTCCCCCGGGGGGGCTGCAAGCAATCAGCCCCAGCATTTT.